This T cell receptor beta chain derives from a study of blood T cell repertoires in COVID-19 (dated by TCRdb to the early 2020s). A note on the overall study: Samples from collaborators originated in the United States, Italy and Spain and spanned both the acute and convalescent phases of COVID-19. The prospective study material was composed of cDNA or gDNA derived from T cells, B-cell-depleted T cells, or PBMCs. The dataset comprised deeply sampled blood TCRbeta repertoires from subjects exposed to, actively infected with, or recovered from COVID-19. A freely available public database, intended as a resource for researchers studying the immune response to SARS-CoV-2, is where the repertoires were released. Samples were obtained from the ongoing ImmuneRACE study (first 160 participants) and from some 1,200 subjects provided by 6 global collaborators. The sample metadata nearly always contained a de-identified subject ID, COVID-19 status, age in years and sex. Where available, HLA class I and class II types were taken from metadata supplied by the sample provider and were not determined by assay-based typing.

The junction shows trimming of 4 bases on V and 7 bases on J, plus 16 bases between the germline ends. The CDR3 runs 14 amino acids, cysteine and phenylalanine included. The entry retains the CDR3 DNA only, 42 bases that are in frame from base 1. CDR1 is given as LNHDA and CDR2 as SQIVND, both from the germline V gene (reference sequence). This clone has a single count. Which antigen it targets is not known. No qualities accompany the bases; no much larger clone lies one base away. The paper as a whole reports these results and caveats: The quantity of clinical and demographic metadata differed by source and by participant and was supplied without curation.

TCRbeta CDR3 regions were amplified from genomic DNA by means of the immunoSEQ Assay, a bias-controlled multiplex PCR. The paper's data handling went like this. Nucleated cell counts per sample were estimated from amplification of reference gene primers within the assay. Sequence reads were collapsed and filtered to measure the absolute abundance of every unique TCRbeta CDR3 rearrangement. For each sample, productive Simpson clonality was calculated as the square root of Simpson's diversity index across productive rearrangements. Not all clones reach the TCRdb copy of this immuneACCESS table, which keeps in-frame sequences only. Checked studies attribute under half of the gap to unresolved V genes and leave the rest unexplained. The V and J calls and clone size come from that table; D and trimming were worked out from the DNA. The sample table shows about 190,000 clones, and approximately 84% are seen once. Approximately 3% of the sample is taken by the ten largest.

Participants in the prospective study were enrolled through a virtual design, were aged about 18 to 100 years, and lived in approximately 25 United States geographic areas. In the prospective study, participants were assigned to cohorts based on the clinical history participants reported in a screening survey and a study questionnaire. ImmuneRACE Cohort 3 recovered participants were defined by two consecutive negative NP/OP PCR tests, healthcare professional clearance, or symptom resolution. Each participant in the prospective study had whole blood, serum and a nasopharyngeal or oropharyngeal swab collected by mobile phlebotomists. Additional blood draws and questionnaires over an approximately 2-month period could optionally be provided by prospective study participants. Prospective study blood samples were shipped either frozen or at room temperature before DNA extraction.

This receptor chain uses TRBV19 and TRBJ1-2, with the identity of the D gene unclear. The receptor comes from a woman aged 25 to 39 who had recovered from COVID-19. The material sequenced was PBMCs or T cells enriched from blood (not recorded which). The nucleotides are TGTGCCAGTAGTAATCGGAACGGAGGTGGTGGCTACACCTTC. This yields the protein CASSNRNGGGGYTF. The CDR3, completed at both ends by the reference TRBV19 and TRBJ1-2 genes, gives the full variable domain DGGITQSPKYLFRKEGQNVTLSCEQNLNHDAMYWYRQDPGQGLRLIYYSQIVNDFQKGDIAEGYSVSREKKESFPLTVTSAQKNPTAFYLCASSNRNGGGGYTFGSGTRLTVV.